This T cell receptor (beta chain) was documented in a study of cytomegalovirus exposure and HLA in healthy donors. Germline trimming cut 5 bases from V and 7 bases from J; bases unmatched to any gene: 11. The germline CDR1 and CDR2 sequences are SGHNT and YYREEE (reference sequence). CDR3 length: 15 amino acids. Primers: 60 Vbeta forward and 13 Jbeta reverse. Per the authors' pipeline: Unique TCR beta chains numbered roughly 83 million in a later analysis, with around 10 million shared. The table came from immunoSEQ multiplex PCR; TCRdb's copy has only in-frame clones and leaves some out. The V and J calls and clone size were taken over from that table, and D and trimming were inferred from the DNA. The repertoire consists of 150,000 or so clones, with roughly 80% occurring once and the leading ten covering about 11%. In regard to this clone: Antigen: not known.

Study findings and constraints: TCR beta sequences numbering 16,951 were associated with HLA alleles at 0.05 false discovery rate in a later analysis. The authors later found HLA-associated TCR beta chains more clonally expanded than equally common others.

The source material was PBMCs. The gene calls are TRBV5-4 and TRBJ2-1; 8 bases map to TRBD1. The sequence was collected from a man in his late teens or twenties in good health and CMV-seropositive. The CDR3: CASSQPGGFGNEQFF. The CDR3 nucleotides are TGTGCCAGCAGTCAGCCAGGGGGCTTTGGGAATGAGCAGTTCTTC.